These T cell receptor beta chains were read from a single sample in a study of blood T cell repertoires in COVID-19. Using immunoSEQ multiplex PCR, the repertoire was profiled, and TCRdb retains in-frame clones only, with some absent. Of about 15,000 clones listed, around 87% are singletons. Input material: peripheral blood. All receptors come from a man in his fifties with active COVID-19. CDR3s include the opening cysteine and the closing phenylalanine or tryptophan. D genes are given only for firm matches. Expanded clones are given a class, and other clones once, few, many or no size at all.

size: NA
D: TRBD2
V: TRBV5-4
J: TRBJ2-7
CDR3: CASSSGRAYEQYF
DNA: TGTGCCAGCAGCTCCGGGAGGGCTTACGAGCAGTACTTC

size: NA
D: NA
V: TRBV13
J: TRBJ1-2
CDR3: CASSPWGGGYTF
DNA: TGTGCCAGCAGCCCCTGGGGAGGGGGCTACACCTTC

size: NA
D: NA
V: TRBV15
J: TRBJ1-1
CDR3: CATSRDRRRNTEAFF
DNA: TGTGCCACCAGCAGAGATAGGCGGAGGAACACTGAAGCTTTCTTT

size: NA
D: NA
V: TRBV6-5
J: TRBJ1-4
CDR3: CASRMGGSNEKLFF
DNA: TGTGCCAGCAGAATGGGAGGATCTAATGAAAAACTGTTTTTT

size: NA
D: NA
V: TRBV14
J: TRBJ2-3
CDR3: CASSQAGYTQYF
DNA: TGTGCCAGCAGCCAAGCAGGCTATACGCAGTATTTT

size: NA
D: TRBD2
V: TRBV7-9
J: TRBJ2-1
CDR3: CASSAWRRELYNEQFF
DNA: TGTGCCAGCAGCGCATGGAGGCGGGAGCTCTACAATGAGCAGTTCTTC

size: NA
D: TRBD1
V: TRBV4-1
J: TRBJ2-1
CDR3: CASSRDRAYNEQFF
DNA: TGCGCCAGCAGCCGGGACAGGGCATACAATGAGCAGTTCTTC

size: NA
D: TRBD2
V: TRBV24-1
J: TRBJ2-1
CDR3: CATSDWGGANEQFF
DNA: TGTGCCACCAGTGATTGGGGGGGTGCGAATGAGCAGTTCTTC

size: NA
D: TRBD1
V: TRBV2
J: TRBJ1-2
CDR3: CASSEWQGAGYGYTF
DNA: TGTGCCAGCAGTGAATGGCAGGGGGCGGGTTATGGCTACACCTTC

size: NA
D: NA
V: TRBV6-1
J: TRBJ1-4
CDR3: CASSEGSLNEKLFF
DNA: TGTGCCAGCAGTGAAGGCAGTCTCAATGAAAAACTGTTTTTT

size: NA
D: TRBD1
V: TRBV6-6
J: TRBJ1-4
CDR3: CASRTPGQGGEKLFF
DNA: TGTGCCAGCAGAACCCCGGGACAGGGAGGGGAAAAACTGTTTTTT

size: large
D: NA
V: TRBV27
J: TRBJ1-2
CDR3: CASSPTAAGGYTF
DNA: TGTGCCAGCAGTCCGACAGCAGCGGGTGGCTACACCTTC

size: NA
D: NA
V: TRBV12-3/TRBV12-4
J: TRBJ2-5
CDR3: CASRWGPETQYF
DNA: TGTGCCAGCCGATGGGGCCCAGAGACCCAGTACTTC

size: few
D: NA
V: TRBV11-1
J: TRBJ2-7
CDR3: CASSLGAVYEQYF
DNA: TGTGCCAGCAGCTTAGGGGCAGTCTACGAGCAGTACTTC

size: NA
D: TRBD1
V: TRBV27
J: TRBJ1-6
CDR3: CASSPGQGIRSPLHF
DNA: TGTGCCAGCAGTCCGGGACAGGGGATTAGATCACCCCTCCACTTT

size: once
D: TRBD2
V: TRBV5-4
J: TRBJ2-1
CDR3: CASSLAGGRASNEQFF
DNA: TGTGCCAGCAGCTTGGCCGGGGGGAGGGCCTCCAATGAGCAGTTCTTC

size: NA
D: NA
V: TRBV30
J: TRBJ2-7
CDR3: CAWSAGDSYEQYF
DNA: TGTGCCTGGAGTGCTGGAGACTCCTACGAGCAGTACTTC

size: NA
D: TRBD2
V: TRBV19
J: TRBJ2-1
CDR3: CASSREASGRRNEQFF
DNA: TGTGCCAGTAGTAGGGAGGCCAGCGGGAGAAGGAATGAGCAGTTCTTC

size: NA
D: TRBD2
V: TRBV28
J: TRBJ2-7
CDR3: CASSLGVAGRDEQYF
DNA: TGTGCCAGCAGTTTAGGTGTAGCGGGGCGGGACGAGCAGTACTTC

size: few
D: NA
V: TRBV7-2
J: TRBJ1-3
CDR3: CASSLSGGSGNTIYF
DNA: TGTGCCAGCAGCCTTTCGGGGGGCTCTGGAAACACCATATATTTT

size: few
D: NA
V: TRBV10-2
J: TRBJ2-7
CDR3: CATMDLLGSYEQYF
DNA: TGCGCCACCATGGACTTGCTGGGGTCCTACGAGCAGTACTTC

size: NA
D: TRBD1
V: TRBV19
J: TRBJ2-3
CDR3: CATRDSTSTDTQYF
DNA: TGTGCCACACGGGACAGCACTAGCACAGATACGCAGTATTTT

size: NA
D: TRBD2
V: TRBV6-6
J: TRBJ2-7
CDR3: CASRGHGLAESYEQYF
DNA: TGTGCCAGCAGGGGGCATGGTCTAGCGGAGAGCTACGAGCAGTACTTC

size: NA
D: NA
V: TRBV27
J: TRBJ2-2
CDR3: CASSLGQMNTGELFF
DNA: TGTGCCAGCAGTTTAGGGCAGATGAACACCGGGGAGCTGTTTTTT

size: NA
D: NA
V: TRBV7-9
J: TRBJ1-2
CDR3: CASSLAEYGYTF
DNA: TGTGCCAGCAGCTTAGCCGAGTATGGCTACACCTTC

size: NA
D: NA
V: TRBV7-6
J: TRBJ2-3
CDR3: CASSSGTGASGTDTQYF
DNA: TGTGCCAGCAGCTCAGGCACTGGGGCTAGCGGCACAGATACGCAGTATTTT